Here is one TCR beta chain with its context. Its cognate antigen is unknown. The 5'RACE method, run with constant-segment primers, produced TCR alpha and TCR beta cDNA libraries (carrying sample barcodes and UMIs). TCRdb processed the 5' RACE reads anew with MiXCR; each CDR3 protein has one entry. Of 110,000 or so distinct CDR3 sequences in the sample, roughly a sixth were seen once. This sample is drawn from a study of T-cell memory formation after mild COVID-19. Study-wide context: The study found TCR clusters largely donor specific. Study-level points and caveats: That cross-reactive memory joined was suggested by some responding clones appearing in pre-infection memory. Mostly located in CM and EM were contracting CD4+ clones, with contracting CD8+ clones located in EMRA.

This CDR3 has 15 amino acids. CDR1 and CDR2 (germline): MNHNY, SVGAGI (reference sequence). V gave up 6 bases and J gave up 4 bases; unmatched junction bases: 8. Specimen: PBMCs or a T cell subset sorted from them (not recorded which). The gene calls are TRBV6-6 and TRBJ1-2; 10 nucleotides match TRBD1. This TCR came from a man aged 18 to 30 who had mild COVID-19 (a few samples of this study predate the infection). Cell type and time point are not known. The CDR3 DNA sequence: TGTGCCAGCAGCAAACCGGGACAGGGGAGCTATGGCTACACCTTC. Translation gives CASSKPGQGSYGYTF.